This T cell receptor (beta chain) is from a study of blood T cell repertoires in COVID-19. Across the whole study: Sources were T cells, B-cell-depleted T cells, or PBMCs; the material itself was cDNA or gDNA.

Profiling relied on immunoSEQ multiplex PCR, and the TCRdb table lists in-frame clones only, not all of them. The sample has around 220,000 clones, 70% to 90% seen once; the top ten hold about 15%. Germline V gene sequence: CDR1 SGHAT, CDR2 FQNNGV. Trimming took off 0 bases at V and 6 bases at J, with 6 bases between the two ends. The CDR3 is 12 residues long. The sequence derives from a woman aged 50 to 65 with acute COVID-19. The chain employs TRBV11-2 and TRBJ2-7, with D unresolved. The source material was PBMCs or T cells enriched from blood (not recorded which). The CDR3 coding sequence is TGTGCCAGCAGCTTAGAGACTCCCGAGCAGTACTTC. It specifies CASSLETPEQYF.